One sample yielded the 28 T cell receptor beta chains listed below, sequenced in a study of tumor-infiltrating lymphocytes in primary liver carcinoma (dated 2017 in TCRdb). Sequencing took place on an Illumina HiSeq 2500. A constant-region primer and ProtoScript II reverse transcriptase were used to reverse-transcribe TCRbeta-specific cDNA from approximately 500 ng total RNA. The TCRbeta libraries were prepared through three rounds of nested multiplex PCR following a slightly modified ARM-PCR procedure. The first two PCR rounds used multiplex TRBV1-TRBV30 forward primers with a Cbeta reverse primer, each for about 10 cycles. TCRdb passed the public sequencing reads through fastp at Q25 and MiXCR, retaining productive beta sequences. Rows with one shared CDR3 protein collapse into an entry with the most common genes and DNA. This sample comprises some 30,000 distinct CDR3 sequences, roughly two thirds of them detected only once. The ten largest account for about 30% of the sample.

Total RNA and DNA were co-extracted without cell sorting from roughly 20-30 mg of bulk tissue using the AllPrep DNA/RNA mini kit. Source material: liver tumor tissue from sampling region 3. The cell subset or site label, read with the paper, signifies: tumor region T3, left-lateral pole. These receptors all stem from a woman in her twenties or thirties with primary liver carcinoma and hepatitis B virus infection.

This clonotype is a singleton in its sample. An end of the junction does not agree with germline; a read error may underlie this. The J gene is TRBJ2-4, the V gene TRBV19; D uncertain. Germline CDR1 and CDR2: LNHDA and SQIVND (reference sequence). This CDR3 region has 15 residues. The DNA for the CDR3 is TGTGCCAGTACCGACCAACATCAGGCCAAAAACAATCAGTACTTC. The encoded protein is CASTDQHQAKNNQYF. The full variable domain, in which reference TRBV19 and TRBJ2-4 provide the parts outside the CDR3, is DGGITQSPKYLFRKEGQNVTLSCEQNLNHDAMYWYRQDPGQGLRLIYYSQIVNDFQKGDIAEGYSVSREKKESFPLTVTSAQKNPTAFYLCASTDQHQAKNNQYFGAGTRLSVL.

V usage is TRBV6-5 and J usage is TRBJ1-1; the match to TRBD1 covers 7 bases. The CDR3 covers 13 residues. The J segment lost 5 bases and the V segment lost 7 bases, leaving 7 bases of the junction unmatched. Germline CDR1 and CDR2: MNHEY and SVGAGI. The CDR3 loop is CASNQQGPTEAFF. In nucleotides, the CDR3 is TGTGCCAGCAACCAACAGGGGCCAACTGAAGCTTTCTTT.

On this clonotype: This may come from a read error, since a much larger clone is one base off. This is likely a read error, given that the CDR3 carries no conserved phenylalanine or tryptophan at its end. The chain is built from TRBV6-6 and TRBJ2-1; perhaps TRBD1 as D (6 bases). With 4 bases removed from V and 9 bases from J, the gap between germline ends came to 22 bases. Germline CDR1 and CDR2: MNHNY and SVGAGI (reference sequence). This CDR3 is built from 16 residues. CDR3 nucleotides: TGTGCCAGCAGTTCCCATGGGACACGGCTGGGCTCTGAGCAGTTCTGC. Translation gives CASSSHGTRLGSEQFC.

With regard to this clonotype: One end of the junction is discordant with germline, which a read error may explain. The gene calls are TRBV29-1 and TRBJ2-1, with D unresolved. Per the germline V gene, CDR1 is SQVTM and CDR2 is ANQGSEA. CDR3 length equals 12 residues. The CDR3 spells CSALRSYIEQFF. DNA for the CDR3: TGCAGCGCCCTAAGGAGCTACATTGAGCAGTTCTTC.

Comment on this clonotype: The conserved final phenylalanine or tryptophan is absent from the CDR3, which likely points to a read error. V is TRBV28 and J is TRBJ1-2, with 10 positions matching TRBD1. The length of the CDR3 is 15 residues. Germline-derived CDR1 and CDR2 are MDHEN and SYDVKM. Here the CDR3 reads CASIQGQGVNHGYTL. In nucleotides, the CDR3 is TGTGCCAGCATCCAAGGACAGGGGGTTAACCATGGCTACACCTTG.

The chain has TRBV11-3 and TRBJ2-3; maybe TRBD2 (5 bases). The CDR3 has 14 residues. Germline CDR1 SGHNT, CDR2 YENEEA. The CDR3 reads CTYSFRTSTDTQYF. The DNA of the CDR3 is TGTACCTACAGCTTCAGGACTAGCACAGATACGCAGTATTTT.

To note about this clonotype: A read error may explain this, as a much larger clone is one base away. The chain couples TRBV7-2 to TRBJ2-2; 8 bases are a match to TRBD2. Germline loops: CDR1 SGHTA, CDR2 FQGNSA. The CDR3 covers 15 residues. The CDR3 loop reads CASRGGGIIAGELSF. The CDR3 DNA is TGTGCCAGCAGGGGCGGGGGGATAATCGCCGGGGAGCTGTCTTTT.

With regard to this clonotype: This CDR3 is missing its conserved last phenylalanine or tryptophan, likely due to a read error. This chain uses TRBV28 with TRBJ2-1; D tentatively fits TRBD1 or TRBD2 (5 bases each). The CDR3 has 17 amino acids. Germline V gene lookup returns CDR1 MDHEN and CDR2 SYDVKM. The chain's CDR3 is CASSSPLGTSSYNEQFL. In nucleotides, the CDR3 is TGTGCAAGCAGTTCACCGTTGGGGACCAGCTCCTACAATGAGCAGTTCCTC.

About this clonotype itself: The germline gene is not matched at one end of the junction; a read error may be the cause. V usage is TRBV7-3 and J usage is TRBJ2-2; TRBD2 is a possible D gene (5 bases). CDR1 SGHTA and CDR2 FQGTGA come from the germline V gene. There are 13 residues in the CDR3. The chain's CDR3 is CASSLVGPGEPFF. Here the CDR3 DNA reads TGTGCCAGCAGCTTAGTAGGTCCCGGGGAGCCGTTTTTT.

Turning to this clonotype: A much larger clone is a single base away; this may be a read error. This CDR3 fails to terminate in the conserved phenylalanine or tryptophan, so it likely reflects a read error. This chain links TRBV28 with TRBJ1-5; the D gene is possibly TRBD1 (5 bases). CDR3 length: 15 amino acids. Trimming shortened V by 10 bases and J by 4 bases, and 20 bases separated the two germline ends. CDR1 and CDR2 from the germline V gene are MDHEN and SYDVKM. As DNA, the CDR3 is TGTGCCACCCACCTCCGGACATGGGGGAATCAGCCCCAGCATCTT. It specifies CATHLRTWGNQPQHL.

Note on this clonotype: An end of the junction differs from the germline gene, which may be a read error. V is TRBV6-5 and J is TRBJ1-1; D might be TRBD1 (6 bases). This CDR3 comprises 13 residues. Germline V gene sequence: CDR1 MNHEY, CDR2 SVGAGI. The CDR3 loop is CTSSRDINTEASF. In DNA, the CDR3 is TGTACGAGCAGCCGGGACATCAACACTGAAGCTTCCTTT.

This clonotype was observed once. This CDR3 is missing its conserved last phenylalanine or tryptophan, likely due to a read error. CDR3 nucleotides: TGTGCTCCACCCGTGAGGCAAGAGCAGTACTCC. It translates to CAPPVRQEQYS. This chain uses TRBV30 with TRBJ2-7; D is unresolved. The CDR3 spans 11 residues. Germline CDR1 reads GTSNPN; CDR2 reads SVGIG (reference sequence).

The CDR3 loop reads CANNEGTYTEAFF. The CDR3 nucleotides read TGTGCAAACAATGAGGGAACTTACACTGAAGCTTTCTTT. The chain employs TRBV6-5 and TRBJ1-1; D not resolved. The CDR3 totals 13 residues. CDR1 and CDR2 from the germline V gene are MNHEY and SVGAGI.

Comment on this clonotype: The junction differs from germline at one of its ends, possibly a read error. The chain uses TRBV4-3 and TRBJ2-1; D call uncertain. The germline gives CDR1 LGHNA, CDR2 YSLEER. CDR3 length equals 14 residues. The CDR3 bases are TGCGCCATCAACCACACAGAGTTGGTCAATGACCAGTTCTTC. Its translation is CAINHTELVNDQFF.

This clonotype was found many times. This chain connects TRBV24-1 to TRBJ2-2; the match to TRBD2 covers 7 bases. Germline lookup yields CDR1 KGHDR and CDR2 SFDVKD. This CDR3 spans 16 amino acids. The ends lost 4 bases at V and 1 base at J; junction bases unmatched: 5. The CDR3 here is CATSDLPSGNTGELFF. The CDR3 DNA is TGTGCCACCAGTGACCTCCCTAGCGGGAACACCGGGGAGCTGTTTTTT.

This clonotype has more than one count but fewer than ten. One end of the junction varies from germline; a read error may be responsible. The chain links TRBV11-2 to TRBJ2-4; no firm D call. CDR3 length equals 16 residues. Germline lookup yields CDR1 SGHAT and CDR2 FQNNGV. In DNA, the CDR3 is TGTGACAGCAGTTCCGTATTGGGTCTAACCAAAAACATTCAGTACTTC. It codes for CDSSSVLGLTKNIQYF.

V gene TRBV4-1 combines with J gene TRBJ2-5; maybe TRBD2 (6 bases). Between the trimmed V and J ends, which lost 5 bases and 5 bases, there was a span of 15 bases. The CDR3 loop spans 14 amino acids. Germline V gives CDR1 MGHRA, CDR2 YSYEKL. The DNA for the CDR3 is TGCGCCAGCAGCAAGCGCGCCCGGGAGGAGACCCAGTACTTC. Amino acid sequence: CASSKRAREETQYF.

The sample holds a few counts of this clonotype. One end of the junction fails to match germline, which may point to a read error. The chain employs TRBV11-3 and TRBJ2-7, with D possibly being TRBD2 (6 bases). CDR1 and CDR2 from the germline V gene are SGHNT and YENEEA. This CDR3 region has 15 residues. The CDR3 region is CVSSLEPGGAWEQYF. CDR3 bases: TGTGTCAGCAGCTTAGAACCGGGCGGGGCATGGGAGCAGTACTTC.

In its sample, this clonotype was seen many times. The chain carries TRBV7-9 and TRBJ2-1; a possible D gene is TRBD2 (5 bases). The CDR3 spans 16 residues. Per germline, CDR1 SEHNR and CDR2 FQNEAQ (reference sequence). Trimming shortened V by 3 bases and J by 0 bases, and 12 bases separated the two germline ends. The CDR3 DNA sequence: TGTGCCAGCAGCTTTAGTAGGGCGGGCTCCTACAATGAGCAGTTCTTC. Translated: CASSFSRAGSYNEQFF.

This clonotype has ten or more counts. V gene TRBV4-1 combines with J gene TRBJ2-1; possibly TRBD2 for D (5 bases). The CDR3 covers 17 residues. Germline lookup yields CDR1 MGHRA and CDR2 YSYEKL. The V end was cut by 1 base, the J end by 1 base, with 14 bases between. This chain's CDR3 is CASSQGAGRGSYNEQFF. The CDR3 nucleotides read TGCGCCAGCAGCCAAGGGGCTGGGAGAGGTTCCTACAATGAGCAGTTCTTC.

Details on this clonotype: A much larger clone sits a single nucleotide away, making a read error possible. CDR3 loop: CNARAGGHTEAFF. The CDR3 region has the DNA TGCAACGCCCGGGCCGGGGGACACACTGAAGCTTTCTTT. The J gene is TRBJ1-1, the V gene TRBV29-1, with a tentative D call TRBD1 (5 bases). The CDR3 extends over 13 amino acids. Germline CDR1 and CDR2: SQVTM and ANQGSEA.

As regards this clonotype: Possible read error: a much larger clone is one base away. This rearrangement joins TRBV11-2 to TRBJ2-7; D not resolved. V was cut by 4 bases and J by 4 bases, with 17 bases left in between. The CDR3 has 15 amino acids. Germline CDR1 and CDR2: SGHAT and FQNNGV. CDR3 coding DNA: TGTGCCAGCAGCTCTCACCTGGAACAGATTTACGAGCAGTACTTC. Its translation is CASSSHLEQIYEQYF.

This clonotype was found many times. This chain uses TRBV20-1 with TRBJ2-7, with 9 bases fitting TRBD2. This CDR3 region has 15 residues. The V gene's germline CDR1 is DFQATT and CDR2 SNEGSKA (reference sequence). V lost 5 bases to trimming and J lost 4 bases; unmatched junction nucleotides: 12. This CDR3 is CSAPPASGDLYEQYF. CDR3 coding DNA: TGCAGTGCTCCCCCAGCTAGCGGGGACCTTTACGAGCAGTACTTC.

Turning to this clonotype: This may come from a read error, since a much larger clone is one base off. V gene TRBV29-1 combines with J gene TRBJ2-7, with D uncertain. Per germline, CDR1 SQVTM and CDR2 ANQGSEA. This CDR3 spans 12 amino acids. The CDR3 bases are TGCAGTGTACGGGCAGACTCCTACAAGCAGTACTTC. Residues: CSVRADSYKQYF.

The chain recombines TRBV7-8 with TRBJ2-3; D perhaps matches TRBD1 (7 bases). CDR1 and CDR2 (germline): SGHVS, FQNEAQ. The CDR3 spans 17 residues. Trimming shortened V by 2 bases and J by 3 bases, and 18 bases separated the two germline ends. In DNA, the CDR3 is TGTGCCAGCAGCTTACCCAGGGGCAGGGGGGCGACAGATACGCAGTATTTT. This sequence encodes CASSLPRGRGATDTQYF.

As for this clonotype: A much larger clone sits a single nucleotide away, making a read error possible. V is TRBV29-1 and J is TRBJ1-1, with D hard to call. Germline CDR1 is SQVTM and CDR2 is ANQGSEA. Trimming left V 5 bases short and J 7 bases short, with 8 bases between. The CDR3 is 10 amino acids. The CDR3 coding sequence is TGCAGCGTTCAGGAGATTGAAGCTTTCTTT. Translated: CSVQEIEAFF. Variable domain in full (rest from reference TRBV29-1 and TRBJ1-1): SAVISQKPSRDICQRGTSLTIQCQVDSQVTMMFWYRQQPGQSLTLIATANQGSEATYESGFVIDKFPISRPNLTFSTLTVSNMSPEDSSIYLCSVQEIEAFFGQGTRLTVV.

As for this clonotype: This could be a read error, since a much larger clone is one nucleotide away. The chain uses TRBV11-2 and TRBJ2-7; 7 nucleotides align to TRBD2. The V gene end was trimmed by 5 bases and the J gene end by 6 bases; junction bases not matched to a gene: 10. Germline V gene data show CDR1 as SGHAT and CDR2 as FQNNGV. The CDR3 runs 14 residues. CDR3 bases: TGTGCCAGCAGCCCAAGCGGGACGGATGCCGAGCAGTACTTC. Translated: CASSPSGTDAEQYF. The entire variable domain, with the rest obtained from reference TRBV11-2 and TRBJ2-7, is as follows: EAGVAQSPRYKIIEKRQSVAFWCNPISGHATLYWYQQILGQGPKLLIQFQNNGVVDDSQLPKDRFSAERLKGVDSTLKIQPAKLEDSAVYLCASSPSGTDAEQYFGPGTRLTVT.

A remark on this clonotype: The junction does not match germline at one end; this may be a read error. The gene calls are TRBV7-3 and TRBJ2-2; D remains ambiguous. The germline gives CDR1 SGHTA, CDR2 FQGTGA. The CDR3 loop spans 13 amino acids. Here the CDR3 reads CAGSLLGPGELFF. Written as DNA, the CDR3 is TGTGCCGGCAGCTTGTTGGGTCCCGGGGAGCTGTTTTTT.